This T cell receptor beta chain stems from a study of CD8+ T cells in alopecia areata. Study-wide results and caveats: TCR sharing across patients was less clear than in mice, possibly HLA-related. More clonal than normal scalp was lesional scalp, particularly alopecia totalis/universalis.

RNA was extracted and reverse transcribed into cDNA as the sequencing template. Using immunoSEQ multiplex PCR, the repertoire was profiled, and TCRdb retains in-frame clones only, with some absent. The sample carries 100,000 to 150,000 clones, about 50% recorded once. Comments on this clone: Its antigen is not identified.

The germline V gene encodes CDR1 MNHEY and CDR2 SMNVEV (reference sequence). This CDR3 has 13 residues. With 3 bases removed from V and 4 bases from J, the gap between germline ends came to 9 bases. Researchers gathered lesional scalp punch biopsies and peripheral blood from patients with alopecia areata. This TCR derives from a human donor with alopecia areata. The chain is built from TRBV27 and TRBJ1-2; unclear D gene. The sequenced sample was CD8+ T cells sorted from blood, obtained at week 0. The CDR3 region has the DNA TGTGCCAGCAGTTTGTCGAAAAGCTATGGCTACACCTTC. This encodes CASSLSKSYGYTF.